The 22 T cell receptor beta chains listed next were all sequenced from one sample in a study of T cell responses to AZD1222 COVID-19 vaccine. Libraries were prepared by immunoSEQ multiplex PCR; TCRdb keeps only in-frame clonotypes and omits some of them. The sample records approximately 150,000 clones, just over 90% being singletons. The material was peripheral blood, obtained 28 days after the second AZD1222 dose. These receptors originate from an adult who received the AZD1222 COVID-19 vaccine.

This clone appeared a few times. The chain uses TRBV5-6 and TRBJ2-5; TRBD2 might be the D (6 bases). Germline CDR1 is SGHDT and CDR2 is YYEEEE. V was shortened by 4 bases and J by 1 base, with 8 bases between the two germline ends. This CDR3 is 13 amino acids long. CDR3 nucleotides: TGTGCCAGCAGCCGGGGGTTCCAAGAGACCCAGTACTTC. Its translation is CASSRGFQETQYF.

Written as DNA, the CDR3 is TGCGCCAGCAGCCAAAGCTTAGCGGCCTACAATGAGCAGTTCTTC. Amino acids: CASSQSLAAYNEQFF. The V gene is TRBV10-1, the J gene TRBJ2-1; a possible D gene is TRBD2 (6 bases). The CDR3 is 15 residues long. The V and J ends lost 6 bases and 2 bases respectively, with 14 bases between them. CDR1 is WNHNN and CDR2 is SYGVQD in the germline V gene (reference sequence).

V usage is TRBV9 and J usage is TRBJ2-7; the D gene is possibly TRBD1 (5 bases). V dropped 3 bases and J dropped 4 bases, with 14 bases sitting between them. Germline V gene data show CDR1 as SGDLS and CDR2 as YYNGEE. The CDR3 runs to 14 residues. The CDR3, as DNA: TGTGCCAGCAGCGCTGGAGCAGGGCTTTACGAGCAGTACTTC. Translating gives CASSAGAGLYEQYF. Drawing the rest from reference TRBV9 and TRBJ2-7, the complete variable domain is DSGVTQTPKHLITATGQRVTLRCSPRSGDLSVYWYQQSLDQGLQFLIQYYNGEERAKGNILERFSAQQFPDLHSELNLSSLELGDSALYFCASSAGAGLYEQYFGPGTRLTVT.

The V gene is TRBV19, the J gene TRBJ1-1; D uncertain. The germline V gene has CDR1 LNHDA and CDR2 SQIVND (reference sequence). The CDR3 is 15 residues long. Trimming took 2 bases from V and 9 from J, leaving 19 bases between them. CDR3 amino acids: CASSISGSAGGKAFF. The CDR3 coding sequence is TGTGCCAGTAGTATATCCGGGTCCGCCGGTGGTAAAGCTTTCTTT.

This sequence joins TRBV28 and TRBJ1-2, with D unclear. V was pared by 6 bases and J by 4 bases, with 9 bases between. Germline loops: CDR1 MDHEN, CDR2 SYDVKM. The CDR3 loop spans 12 amino acids. The CDR3 sequence is CASSLRGYGYTF. CDR3 DNA: TGTGCCAGCAGCTTACGGGGCTATGGCTACACCTTC.

This clone was recorded a few times. The rearrangement links TRBV28 to TRBJ1-5, with a weak D call TRBD1 (6 bases). Germline loops: CDR1 MDHEN, CDR2 SYDVKM. V lost 3 bases and J 0 bases, leaving 21 bases between the germline ends. The CDR3 runs 19 residues. CDR3 region: CASSFLDWTETYSNQPQHF. Written as DNA, the CDR3 is TGTGCCAGCAGTTTCCTTGACTGGACAGAAACATATAGCAATCAGCCCCAGCATTTT.

The gene calls are TRBV3-1 (or the pseudogene TRBV3-2) and TRBJ2-5; D is ambiguous. The CDR3 consists of 12 residues. Germline CDR1 LGHDT, CDR2 YNNKEL (reference sequence). Trimming left V 3 bases short and J 9 bases short, with 11 bases between. CDR3 loop: CASSHYTESQYF. In DNA form, the CDR3 reads TGTGCCAGCAGCCATTACACGGAGTCCCAGTACTTC.

This chain links TRBV9 with TRBJ2-7; the D gene is possibly TRBD1 (6 bases). The CDR3 is made up of 14 amino acids. Per germline, CDR1 SGDLS and CDR2 YYNGEE. V gave up 0 bases and J gave up 3 bases, with 10 bases separating them. CDR3 in amino acids: CASSVGGTNYEQYF. In nucleotides, the CDR3 is TGTGCCAGCAGCGTAGGGGGGACAAACTACGAGCAGTACTTC.

The chain carries TRBV2 and TRBJ1-2, with 9 positions matching TRBD1. Looked up from germline, CDR1 is SNHLY and CDR2 is FYNNEI. CDR3 length: 16 amino acids. Losses at the gene ends were 2 bases for V and 4 bases for J; bases not matched to a gene: 8. In DNA, the CDR3 is TGTGCCAGCAGTGAAAGGGACAGGGACTCCGTCTATGGCTACACCTTC. It encodes CASSERDRDSVYGYTF.

The J gene is TRBJ1-1, the V gene TRBV5-1, with no clear D. V was trimmed by 2 bases and J by 1 base, leaving 9 bases between them. CDR1 is SGHRS, CDR2 YFSETQ, per germline. The CDR3 is 14 residues long. The CDR3 loop reads CASSLNTANTEAFF. CDR3 nucleotides: TGCGCCAGCAGCTTAAACACAGCGAACACTGAAGCTTTCTTT. The full variable domain, in which reference TRBV5-1 and TRBJ1-1 provide the parts outside the CDR3, is KAGVTQTPRYLIKTRGQQVTLSCSPISGHRSVSWYQQTPGQGLQFLFEYFSETQRNKGNFPGRFSGRQFSNSRSEMNVSTLELGDSALYLCASSLNTANTEAFFGQGTRLTVV.

The chain links TRBV29-1 to TRBJ1-2, with D perhaps TRBD1 (5 bases). With 4 bases removed from V and 5 bases from J, the gap between germline ends came to 14 bases. Germline CDR1 and CDR2: SQVTM and ANQGSEA. The CDR3 has 13 residues. The CDR3 nucleotides read TGCAGCGTTGGGGGTGGCAGGGAATATGGCTACACCTTC. Protein product: CSVGGGREYGYTF.

Written as DNA, the CDR3 is TGTGCCAGCAGCTTTTTAGGGTTGGGTGGAAACACCATATATTTT. Its translation: CASSFLGLGGNTIYF. This chain joins TRBV5-6 and TRBJ1-3; D gene uncertain. From germline, CDR1 is SGHDT and CDR2 YYEEEE. The CDR3 sequence is 15 residues long. V lost 2 bases, J lost 3 bases, and 12 bases lay in between.

V gene TRBV4-2 combines with J gene TRBJ1-2; D call uncertain. Germline V gene lookup returns CDR1 LGHNA and CDR2 YNFKEQ. V gave up 0 bases and J gave up 3 bases, with 11 bases separating them. This CDR3 region has 15 residues. CDR3 sequence reads: CASSQEGSLDYGYTF. The CDR3 bases are TGTGCCAGCAGCCAAGAGGGCAGCTTGGACTATGGCTACACCTTC.

This clone was seen only a few times. The V call is TRBV24-1, the J call TRBJ1-2; perhaps TRBD1 as D (5 bases). This CDR3 contains 13 residues. V dropped 5 bases and J dropped 5 bases, with 11 bases sitting between them. Germline V gene sequence: CDR1 KGHDR, CDR2 SFDVKD. The DNA of the CDR3 is TGTGCCACCAGTGGGGTCGGGGGATATGGCTACACCTTC. Its protein is CATSGVGGYGYTF.

V gene TRBV28 combines with J gene TRBJ2-5; the match to TRBD2 covers 7 bases. The CDR3 runs 18 residues. The junction had 17 bases not matched to a gene; V was cut back by 2 bases and J by 5 bases. Germline assignment: CDR1 MDHEN and CDR2 SYDVKM. The chain's CDR3 is CASSLGHRDYYGGETQYF. The CDR3 DNA reads TGTGCCAGCAGTTTAGGCCACCGGGACTACTACGGTGGGGAGACCCAGTACTTC. The full variable domain, in which reference TRBV28 and TRBJ2-5 provide the parts outside the CDR3, is DVKVTQSSRYLVKRTGEKVFLECVQDMDHENMFWYRQDPGLGLRLIYFSYDVKMKEKGDIPEGYSVSREKKERFSLILESASTNQTSMYLCASSLGHRDYYGGETQYFGPGTRLLVL.

The J gene is TRBJ2-2, the V gene TRBV27; D may match TRBD1 or TRBD2 (5 bases each). The CDR3 runs to 17 residues. Germline V gene lookup returns CDR1 MNHEY and CDR2 SMNVEV (reference sequence). The V and J ends lost 3 bases and 1 base respectively, with 15 bases between them. The CDR3 sequence is CASSLTTGTVNTGELFF. The CDR3 DNA is TGTGCCAGCAGTTTGACGACCGGGACGGTGAACACCGGGGAGCTGTTTTTT.

The chain recombines TRBV25-1 with TRBJ1-2; D not resolved. The germline gives CDR1 MGHDK, CDR2 SYGVNS. V lost 2 bases, J lost 2 bases, and 12 bases lay in between. The CDR3 covers 15 residues. CDR3 sequence reads: CASSEPGGTNYGYTF. The CDR3 nucleotides read TGTGCCAGCAGTGAACCGGGTGGCACGAACTATGGCTACACCTTC.

This chain joins TRBV9 and TRBJ2-2, with D unresolved. Germline CDR1 is SGDLS and CDR2 is YYNGEE. Deletions cut 5 bases from V and 1 base from J, with 6 bases between. This CDR3 contains 13 residues. CDR3 DNA sequence: TGTGCCAGCAGTTTGCAGAACACCGGGGAGCTGTTTTTT. It encodes CASSLQNTGELFF.

CDR3 in DNA: TGTGCCAGCAGCCAGGCCTGGATGGATGGCTACACCTTC. Its protein is CASSQAWMDGYTF. The chain links TRBV3-1 (or the pseudogene TRBV3-2) to TRBJ1-2; the D is unclear. Germline values: CDR1 LGHDT, CDR2 YNNKEL (reference sequence). V lost 3 bases to trimming and J lost 6 bases, with 11 bases between them. The CDR3 runs to 13 residues.

This chain links TRBV10-3 with TRBJ2-7; 7 bases line up with TRBD2. This CDR3 region has 16 residues. The junction had 8 bases not matched to a gene; V was cut back by 3 bases and J by 0 bases. Germline CDR1 reads ENHRY; CDR2 reads SYGVKD. In DNA form, the CDR3 reads TGTGCCATCAGTGATTCCAGCGGGGTAAGCTCCTACGAGCAGTACTTC. Amino acids: CAISDSSGVSSYEQYF.

The chain joins TRBV7-2 to TRBJ2-7; 8 bases agree with TRBD1. The CDR3 covers 16 residues. Germline V gives CDR1 SGHTA, CDR2 FQGNSA. V was clipped by 5 bases and J by 2 bases; unmatched bases: 11. In nucleotides, the CDR3 is TGTGCCAGCAGCCAATCCCGACAGGGGAAACCCTACGAGCAGTACTTC. Translating gives CASSQSRQGKPYEQYF.

This clone was detected once. This rearrangement joins TRBV2 to TRBJ2-7; D call uncertain. The V end lost 1 base, the J end lost 3 bases, and 7 bases lay between the germline ends. Germline assignment: CDR1 SNHLY and CDR2 FYNNEI. The CDR3 loop spans 13 amino acids. The CDR3 DNA follows: TGTGCCAGCAGTGAAGGCGTCGGCTACGAGCAGTACTTC. This translates into CASSEGVGYEQYF. The variable domain in full, with the rest retrieved from reference TRBV2 and TRBJ2-7, is EPEVTQTPSHQVTQMGQEVILRCVPISNHLYFYWYRQILGQKVEFLVSFYNNEISEKSEIFDDQFSVERPDGSNFTLKIRSTKLEDSAMYFCASSEGVGYEQYFGPGTRLTVT.